One TCR beta chain is described in this entry. Germline loops: CDR1 LGHDT, CDR2 YNNKEL (reference sequence). The CDR3 extends over 15 amino acids. This entry comes from a study of blood T cells in healthy people across ages. Study in general: Template switching caught about one barcoded beta molecule for each two T cells.

For the second PCR, which ran for 7 to 11 cycles, a sample-barcoded 5' primer and a J-beta primer mix were used. Each CDR3 protein gets one entry after TCRdb re-called the 5' RACE reads with MiXCR. The sample yields 910,000 or so distinct CDR3 sequences, just over 50% seen once. The sequenced material came from blood. The rearrangement links TRBV3-1 to TRBJ2-1; TRBD2 agrees at 9 bases. The J call may not be correct, given that the DNA end is closer to TRBJ2-7. The clonotype comes from an older woman in good health. CDR3 sequence: CASSQQAGGLNEQYF. The CDR3 DNA sequence: TGTGCCAGCAGCCAACAAGCGGGAGGTTTAAATGAGCAGTACTTC.